This T cell receptor beta chain was profiled in a study of patients and donors after allogeneic stem cell transplantation. TCRdb reanalysed the RT-PCR reads using MiXCR and keeps one entry per CDR3 protein. In the table there are 7,000 to 9,000 distinct CDR3 sequences, about 9.9% of which are singletons. CDR3 size: 16 residues. Trimming pared 1 base from V and 0 bases from J, leaving 10 bases between. CDR1 and CDR2 (germline): LGHDT, YNNKEL (reference sequence). This clonotype was counted only a few times. The chain uses TRBV3-1 and TRBJ2-1, with D perhaps TRBD1 or TRBD2 (5 bases each). The sample comprised blood, either unsorted or a sorted T cell fraction (not recorded which). This TCR was sampled from a human donor who was either an allogeneic HSCT recipient or a stem cell or donor lymphocyte infusion donor (not recorded which). It is not recorded whose cells these are; they may come from a transplant donor. The CDR3 DNA is TGTGCCAGCAGCCAAGGTTGGGGGAACTCCTACAATGAGCAGTTCTTC. Its translation is CASSQGWGNSYNEQFF.